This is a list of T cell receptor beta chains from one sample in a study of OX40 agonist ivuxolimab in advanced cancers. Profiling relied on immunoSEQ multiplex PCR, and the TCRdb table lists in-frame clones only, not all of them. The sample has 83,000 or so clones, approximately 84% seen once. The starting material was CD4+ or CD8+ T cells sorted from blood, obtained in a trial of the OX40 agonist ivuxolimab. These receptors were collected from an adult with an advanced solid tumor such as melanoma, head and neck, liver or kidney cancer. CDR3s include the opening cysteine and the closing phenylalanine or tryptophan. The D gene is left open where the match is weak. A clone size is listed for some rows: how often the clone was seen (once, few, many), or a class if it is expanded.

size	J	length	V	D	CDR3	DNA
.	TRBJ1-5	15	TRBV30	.	CAWNAGFGSNQPQHF	TGTGCCTGGAACGCAGGGTTTGGTAGCAATCAGCCCCAGCATTTT
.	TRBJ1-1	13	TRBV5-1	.	CASSPGQRAEAFF	TGCGCCAGCAGTCCGGGACAAAGGGCTGAAGCTTTCTTT
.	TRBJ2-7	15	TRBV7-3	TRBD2	CASSLSGRRVYEQYF	TGTGCCAGCAGCCTTAGCGGGAGACGTGTCTACGAGCAGTACTTC
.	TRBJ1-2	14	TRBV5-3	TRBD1	CARSLGQGDYGYTF	TGTGCCAGAAGCTTGGGACAGGGGGACTATGGCTACACCTTC
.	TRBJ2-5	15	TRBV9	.	CASSVEGGAQETQYF	TGTGCCAGCAGCGTAGAGGGCGGGGCACAAGAGACCCAGTACTTC
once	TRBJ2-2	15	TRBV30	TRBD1	CAWSVWDRTTGELFF	TGTGCCTGGAGTGTATGGGACAGAACCACCGGGGAGCTGTTTTTT
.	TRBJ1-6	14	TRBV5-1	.	CAQRAQKLNSPLHF	TGCGCCCAAAGGGCGCAGAAACTAAATTCACCCCTCCACTTT
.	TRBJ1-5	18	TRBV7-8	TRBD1	CASSPVPGQGPSNQPQHF	TGTGCCAGCAGCCCTGTCCCGGGACAGGGTCCTAGCAATCAGCCCCAGCATTTT
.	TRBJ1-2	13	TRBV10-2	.	CASSETGLHGYTF	TGCGCCAGCAGTGAAACAGGATTACATGGCTACACCTTC
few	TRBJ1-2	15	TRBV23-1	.	CASSVRTANIYGYTF	TGCGCCAGCAGCGTTCGGACAGCCAACATCTATGGCTACACCTTC
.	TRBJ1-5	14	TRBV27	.	CASSLRDSNQPQHF	TGTGCCAGCAGTTTACGCGATAGCAATCAGCCCCAGCATTTT
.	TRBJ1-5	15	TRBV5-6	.	CASSLAGGGNQPQHF	TGTGCCAGCAGCTTGGCCGGGGGCGGCAATCAGCCCCAGCATTTT
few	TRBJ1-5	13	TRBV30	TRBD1	CAWSLRGLQPQHF	TGTGCCTGGAGTCTGAGGGGGCTTCAGCCCCAGCATTTT
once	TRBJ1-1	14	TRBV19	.	CASISQGQNTEAFF	TGTGCCAGTATCTCCCAGGGTCAGAACACTGAAGCTTTCTTT
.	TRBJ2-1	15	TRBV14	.	CASSQRRRYLGEQFF	TGTGCCAGCAGCCAAAGGAGGAGGTACCTGGGTGAGCAGTTCTTC
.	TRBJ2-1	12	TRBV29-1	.	CSVPPVGLEQFF	TGCAGCGTTCCCCCTGTAGGGCTTGAGCAGTTCTTC
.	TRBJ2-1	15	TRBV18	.	CASSPRTGGDNEQFF	TGTGCCAGCTCACCCCGAACAGGGGGGGACAATGAGCAGTTCTTC
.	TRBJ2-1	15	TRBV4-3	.	CASSQDLSSYNEQFF	TGCGCCAGCAGCCAAGACCTTAGCTCCTACAATGAGCAGTTCTTC
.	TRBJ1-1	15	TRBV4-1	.	CASSQDDRRHTEAFF	TGCGCCAGCAGCCAAGATGACAGGAGACACACTGAAGCTTTCTTT
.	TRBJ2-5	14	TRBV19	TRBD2	CASSGLAGKETQYF	TGTGCCAGTAGTGGGCTAGCGGGGAAAGAGACCCAGTACTTC
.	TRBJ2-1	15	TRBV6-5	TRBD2	CASRSLAGGYNEQFF	TGTGCCAGCAGGTCTCTAGCGGGAGGCTACAATGAGCAGTTCTTC
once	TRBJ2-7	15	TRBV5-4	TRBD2	CASSPTAASGSEQYF	TGTGCCAGCAGCCCTACCGCGGCTAGCGGGAGCGAGCAGTACTTC
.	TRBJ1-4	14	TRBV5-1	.	CASSLEAVYEKLFF	TGCGCCAGCAGCTTGGAGGCAGTCTATGAAAAACTGTTTTTT
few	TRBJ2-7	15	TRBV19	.	CASSIGGADAYEQYF	TGTGCCAGTAGTATAGGGGGGGCGGACGCCTACGAGCAGTACTTC
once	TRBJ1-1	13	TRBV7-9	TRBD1	CASSSQGATEAFF	TGTGCCAGCAGCTCGCAGGGGGCGACTGAAGCTTTCTTT
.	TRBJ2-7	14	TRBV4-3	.	CASSQDWQHYEQYF	TGCGCCAGCAGCCAAGATTGGCAGCATTACGAGCAGTACTTC
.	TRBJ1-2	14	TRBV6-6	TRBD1	CASSGQGGGEGYTF	TGTGCCAGCAGTGGACAGGGAGGGGGAGAGGGCTACACCTTC
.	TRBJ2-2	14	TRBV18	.	CASSPTLNTGELFF	TGTGCCAGCTCCCCTACGCTTAACACCGGGGAGCTGTTTTTT
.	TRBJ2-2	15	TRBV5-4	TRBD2	CASSRTSGNTGELFF	TGTGCCAGCAGTAGGACTAGCGGGAACACCGGGGAGCTGTTTTTT
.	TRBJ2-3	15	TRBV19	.	CASSPTGPGTDTQYF	TGTGCCAGTAGTCCAACCGGGCCAGGCACAGATACGCAGTATTTT
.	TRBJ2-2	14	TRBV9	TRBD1	CASSNRGLVGELFF	TGTGCCAGCAGTAACAGGGGGCTTGTCGGGGAGCTGTTTTTT
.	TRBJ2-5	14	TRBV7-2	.	CASSQGGGAETQYF	TGTGCCAGCAGCCAGGGTGGGGGGGCGGAGACCCAGTACTTC
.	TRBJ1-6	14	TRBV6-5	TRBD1	CASSYRTGGSPLHF	TGTGCCAGCAGTTACAGGACAGGGGGATCACCCCTCCACTTT
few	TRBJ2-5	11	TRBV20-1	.	CSANLAETQYF	TGCAGTGCTAATCTGGCAGAGACCCAGTACTTC
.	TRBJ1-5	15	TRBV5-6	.	CASSGGGGDHQPQHF	TGTGCCAGCAGCGGGGGCGGGGGGGATCATCAGCCCCAGCATTTT
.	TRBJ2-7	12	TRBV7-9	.	CASSLVAYEQYF	TGTGCCAGCAGCTTAGTGGCCTACGAGCAGTACTTC
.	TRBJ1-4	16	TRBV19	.	CASSMEQLATNEKLFF	TGTGCCAGTAGTATGGAACAGCTTGCAACTAATGAAAAACTGTTTTTT
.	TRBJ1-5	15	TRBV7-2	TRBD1	CASSLEGTVNQPQHF	TGTGCCAGCAGCTTAGAAGGGACAGTAAATCAGCCCCAGCATTTT
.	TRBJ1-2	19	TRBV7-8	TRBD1	CASSPYLGTGPVANYGYTF	TGTGCCAGCAGCCCCTACCTGGGGACAGGCCCTGTAGCTAACTATGGCTACACCTTC